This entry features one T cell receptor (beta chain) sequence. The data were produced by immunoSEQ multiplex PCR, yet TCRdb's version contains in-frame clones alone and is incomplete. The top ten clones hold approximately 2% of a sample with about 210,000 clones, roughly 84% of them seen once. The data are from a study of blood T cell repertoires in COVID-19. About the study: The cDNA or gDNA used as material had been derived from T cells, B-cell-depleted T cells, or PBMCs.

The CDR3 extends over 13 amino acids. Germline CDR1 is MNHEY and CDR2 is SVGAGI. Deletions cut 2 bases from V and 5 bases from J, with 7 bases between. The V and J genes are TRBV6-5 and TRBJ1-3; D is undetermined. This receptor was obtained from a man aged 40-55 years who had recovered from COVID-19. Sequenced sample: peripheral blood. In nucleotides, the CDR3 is TGTGCCAGCAGTTACCTCGGGAGAAACACCATATATTTT. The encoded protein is CASSYLGRNTIYF.